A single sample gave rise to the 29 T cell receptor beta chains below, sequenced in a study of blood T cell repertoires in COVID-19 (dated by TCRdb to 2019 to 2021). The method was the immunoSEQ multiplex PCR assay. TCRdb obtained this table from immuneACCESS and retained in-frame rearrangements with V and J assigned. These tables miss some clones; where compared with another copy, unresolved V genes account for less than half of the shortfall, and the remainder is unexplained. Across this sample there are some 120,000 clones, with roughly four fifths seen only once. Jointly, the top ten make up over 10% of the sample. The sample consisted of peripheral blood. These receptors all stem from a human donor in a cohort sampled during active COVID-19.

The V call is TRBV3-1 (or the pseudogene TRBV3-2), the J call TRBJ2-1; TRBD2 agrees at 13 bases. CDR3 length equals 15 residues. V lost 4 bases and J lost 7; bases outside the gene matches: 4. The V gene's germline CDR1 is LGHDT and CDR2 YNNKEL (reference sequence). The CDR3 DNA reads TGTGCCAGCAGCCCACTAGCGGGGGGGCGGAATGAGCAGTTCTTC. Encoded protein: CASSPLAGGRNEQFF.

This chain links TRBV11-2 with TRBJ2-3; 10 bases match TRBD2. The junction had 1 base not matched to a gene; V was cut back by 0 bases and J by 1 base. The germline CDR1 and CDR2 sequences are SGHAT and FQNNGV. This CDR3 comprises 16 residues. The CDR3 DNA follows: TGTGCCAGCAGCTTAGACCTAGCGGGGGGCACAGATACGCAGTATTTT. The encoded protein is CASSLDLAGGTDTQYF.

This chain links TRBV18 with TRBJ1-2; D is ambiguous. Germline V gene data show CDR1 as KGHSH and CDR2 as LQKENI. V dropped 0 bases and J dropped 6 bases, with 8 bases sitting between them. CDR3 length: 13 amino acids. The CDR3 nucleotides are TGTGCCAGCTCACCACCCACTGTCCATGGCTACACCTTC. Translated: CASSPPTVHGYTF.

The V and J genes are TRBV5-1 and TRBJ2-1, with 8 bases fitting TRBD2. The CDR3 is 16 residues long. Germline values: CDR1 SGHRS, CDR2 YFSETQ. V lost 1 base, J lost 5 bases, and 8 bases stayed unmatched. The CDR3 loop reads CASSLFVGGANNEQFF. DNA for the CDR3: TGCGCCAGCAGCTTGTTTGTCGGGGGGGCCAACAATGAGCAGTTCTTC.

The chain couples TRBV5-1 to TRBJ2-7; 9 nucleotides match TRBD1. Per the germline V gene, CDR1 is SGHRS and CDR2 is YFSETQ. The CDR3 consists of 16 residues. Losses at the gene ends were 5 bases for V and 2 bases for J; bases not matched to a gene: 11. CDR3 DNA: TGCGCCAGCAGTGGGACAGGGAGTGGGTCGCCCTACGAGCAGTACTTC. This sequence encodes CASSGTGSGSPYEQYF.

CDR3 in DNA: TGCGCCAGCAGCCAAGGCCCAGGGCCCGGGGAGCTGTTTTTT. Protein: CASSQGPGPGELFF. V is TRBV4-1 and J is TRBJ2-2, with a possible D match to TRBD1 (5 bases). The CDR3 sequence is 14 residues long. The germline V gene has CDR1 MGHRA and CDR2 YSYEKL. Between the trimmed V and J ends, which lost 1 base and 6 bases, there was a span of 9 bases.

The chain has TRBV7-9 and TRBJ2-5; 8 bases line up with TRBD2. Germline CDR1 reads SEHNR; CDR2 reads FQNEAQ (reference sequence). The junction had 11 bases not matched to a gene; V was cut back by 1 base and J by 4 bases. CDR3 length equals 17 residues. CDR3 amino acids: CASSLGAGGGPGETQYF. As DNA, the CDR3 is TGTGCCAGCAGCTTAGGGGCAGGCGGGGGGCCGGGAGAGACCCAGTACTTC.

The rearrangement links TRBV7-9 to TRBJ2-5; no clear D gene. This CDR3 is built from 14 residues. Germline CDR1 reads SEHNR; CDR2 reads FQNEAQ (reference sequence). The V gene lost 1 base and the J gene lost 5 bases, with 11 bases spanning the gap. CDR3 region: CASSLVGYWETQYF. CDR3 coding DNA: TGTGCCAGCAGCTTAGTCGGTTACTGGGAGACCCAGTACTTC.

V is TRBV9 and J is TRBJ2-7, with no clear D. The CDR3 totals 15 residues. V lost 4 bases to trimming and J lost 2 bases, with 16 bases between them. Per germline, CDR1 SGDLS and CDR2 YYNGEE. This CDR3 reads CASSPSVSPTYEQYF. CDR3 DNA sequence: TGTGCCAGCAGCCCCTCAGTATCTCCCACCTACGAGCAGTACTTC.

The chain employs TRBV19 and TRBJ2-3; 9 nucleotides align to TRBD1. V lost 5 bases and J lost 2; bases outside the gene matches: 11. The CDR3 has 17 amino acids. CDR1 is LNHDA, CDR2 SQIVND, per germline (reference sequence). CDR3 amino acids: CASSLGRGQGTTDTQYF. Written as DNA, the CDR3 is TGTGCCAGTAGTCTCGGCCGAGGACAGGGGACCACAGATACGCAGTATTTT.

This CDR3 is CASSLEILRSVTDTQYF. DNA of the CDR3: TGTGCCAGCAGCTTAGAGATTTTGCGTAGCGTAACAGATACGCAGTATTTT. The chain links TRBV7-2 to TRBJ2-3; tentatively, D is TRBD2 (5 bases). The CDR3 sequence is 17 residues long. V was shortened by 1 base and J by 3 bases, with 17 bases between the two germline ends. Germline V gene data show CDR1 as SGHTA and CDR2 as FQGNSA.

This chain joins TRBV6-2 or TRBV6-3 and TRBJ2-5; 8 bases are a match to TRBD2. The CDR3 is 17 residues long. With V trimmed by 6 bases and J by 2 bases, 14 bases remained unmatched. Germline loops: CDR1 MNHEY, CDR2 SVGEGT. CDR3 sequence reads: CASSPRGVGGIQETQYF. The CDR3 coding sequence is TGTGCCAGCAGCCCGCGGGGGGTCGGCGGAATACAAGAGACCCAGTACTTC.

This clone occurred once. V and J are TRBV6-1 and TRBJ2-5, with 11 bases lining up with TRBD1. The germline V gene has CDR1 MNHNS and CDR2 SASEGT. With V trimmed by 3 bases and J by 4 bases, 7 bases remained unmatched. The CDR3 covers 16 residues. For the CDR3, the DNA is TGTGCCAGCAGTGACCAGGGACAGGGGGGGGTAGAGACCCAGTACTTC. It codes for CASSDQGQGGVETQYF.

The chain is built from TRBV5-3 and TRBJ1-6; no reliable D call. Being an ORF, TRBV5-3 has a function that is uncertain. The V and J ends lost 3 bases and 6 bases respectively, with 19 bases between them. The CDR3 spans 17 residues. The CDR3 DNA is TGTGCCAGAAGCTCGGCGGGCAGAATTTTTCTTAATTCACCCCTCCACTTT. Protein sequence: CARSSAGRIFLNSPLHF.

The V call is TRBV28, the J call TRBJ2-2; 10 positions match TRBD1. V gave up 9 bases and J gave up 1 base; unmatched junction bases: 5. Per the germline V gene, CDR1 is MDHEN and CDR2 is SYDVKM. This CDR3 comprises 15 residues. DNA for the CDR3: TGTGCCAGTGGGACAGGGGATCTGAACACCGGGGAGCTGTTTTTT. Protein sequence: CASGTGDLNTGELFF.

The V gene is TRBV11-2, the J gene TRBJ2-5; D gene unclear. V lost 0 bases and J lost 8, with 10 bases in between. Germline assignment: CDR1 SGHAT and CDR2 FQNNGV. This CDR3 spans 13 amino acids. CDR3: CASSLDAVLTQYF. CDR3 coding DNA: TGTGCCAGCAGCTTAGATGCAGTCCTTACCCAGTACTTC.

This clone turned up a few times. This chain's CDR3 is CASSPRGQAYNSPLHF. For the CDR3, the DNA is TGTGCCAGCAGTCCCCGGGGACAGGCCTATAATTCACCCCTCCACTTT. V is TRBV6-2 or TRBV6-3 and J is TRBJ1-6, with 8 nucleotides matching TRBD1. This CDR3 contains 16 residues. J was trimmed by 2 bases and V by 5 bases; bases with no gene match: 5. Germline loops: CDR1 MNHEY, CDR2 SVGEGT.

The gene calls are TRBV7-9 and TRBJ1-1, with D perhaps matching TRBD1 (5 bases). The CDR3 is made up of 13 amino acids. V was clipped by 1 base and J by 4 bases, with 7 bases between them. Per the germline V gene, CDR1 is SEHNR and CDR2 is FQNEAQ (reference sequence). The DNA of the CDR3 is TGTGCCAGCAGCTTAGAAGGGGTCACTGAAGCTTTCTTT. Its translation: CASSLEGVTEAFF.

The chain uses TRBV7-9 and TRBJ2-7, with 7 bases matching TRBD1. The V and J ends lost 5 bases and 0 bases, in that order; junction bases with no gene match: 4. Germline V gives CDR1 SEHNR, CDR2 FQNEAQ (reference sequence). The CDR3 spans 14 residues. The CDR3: CASSLGGHSYEQYF. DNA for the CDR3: TGTGCCAGCAGCCTAGGGGGCCACTCCTACGAGCAGTACTTC.

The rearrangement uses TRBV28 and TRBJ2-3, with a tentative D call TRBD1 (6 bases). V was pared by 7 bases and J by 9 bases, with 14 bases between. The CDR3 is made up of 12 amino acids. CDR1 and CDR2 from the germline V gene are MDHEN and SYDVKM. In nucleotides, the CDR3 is TGTGCCAGCACAGGGGACGGGCAGACGCAGTATTTT. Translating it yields CASTGDGQTQYF.

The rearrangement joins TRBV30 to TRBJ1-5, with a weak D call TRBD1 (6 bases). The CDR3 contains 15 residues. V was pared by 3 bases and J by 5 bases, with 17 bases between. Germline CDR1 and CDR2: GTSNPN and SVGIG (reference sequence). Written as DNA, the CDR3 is TGTGCCTGGAGCCCATTTTTCAGGGGCGATCAGCCCCAGCATTTT. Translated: CAWSPFFRGDQPQHF.

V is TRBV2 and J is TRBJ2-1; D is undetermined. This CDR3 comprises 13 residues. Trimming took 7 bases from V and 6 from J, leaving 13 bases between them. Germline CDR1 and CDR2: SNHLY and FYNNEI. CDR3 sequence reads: CASKQPPGNEQFF. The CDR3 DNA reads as TGTGCCAGCAAGCAACCGCCGGGCAATGAGCAGTTCTTC. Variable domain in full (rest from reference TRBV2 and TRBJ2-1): EPEVTQTPSHQVTQMGQEVILRCVPISNHLYFYWYRQILGQKVEFLVSFYNNEISEKSEIFDDQFSVERPDGSNFTLKIRSTKLEDSAMYFCASKQPPGNEQFFGPGTRLTVL.

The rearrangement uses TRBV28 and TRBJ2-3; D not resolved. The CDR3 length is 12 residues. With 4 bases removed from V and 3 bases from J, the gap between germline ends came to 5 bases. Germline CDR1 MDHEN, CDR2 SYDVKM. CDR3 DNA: TGTGCCAGCAGTTCAACTACAGATACGCAGTATTTT. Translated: CASSSTTDTQYF.

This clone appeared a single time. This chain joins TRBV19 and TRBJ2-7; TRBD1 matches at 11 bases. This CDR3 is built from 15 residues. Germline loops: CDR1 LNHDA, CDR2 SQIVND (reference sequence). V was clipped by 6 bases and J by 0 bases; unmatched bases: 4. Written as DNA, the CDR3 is TGTGCCAGTAGATCCGGGACAGGGGGCTCCTACGAGCAGTACTTC. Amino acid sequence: CASRSGTGGSYEQYF.

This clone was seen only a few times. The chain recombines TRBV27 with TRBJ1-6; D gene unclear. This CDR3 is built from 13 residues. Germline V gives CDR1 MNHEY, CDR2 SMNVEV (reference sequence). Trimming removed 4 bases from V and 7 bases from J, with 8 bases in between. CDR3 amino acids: CASSSTGNSPLHF. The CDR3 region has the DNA TGTGCCAGCAGTTCAACGGGAAATTCACCCCTCCACTTT.

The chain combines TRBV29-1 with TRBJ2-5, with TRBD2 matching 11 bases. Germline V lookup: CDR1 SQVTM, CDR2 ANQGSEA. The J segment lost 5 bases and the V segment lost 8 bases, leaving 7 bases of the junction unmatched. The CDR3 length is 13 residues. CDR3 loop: CSCSGGAWETQYF. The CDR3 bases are TGCAGCTGTAGCGGGGGGGCATGGGAGACCCAGTACTTC.

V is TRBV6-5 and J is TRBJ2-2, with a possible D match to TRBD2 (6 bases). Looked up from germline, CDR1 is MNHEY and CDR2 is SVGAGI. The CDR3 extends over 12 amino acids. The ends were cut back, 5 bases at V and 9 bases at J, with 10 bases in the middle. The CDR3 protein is CASSTAGRELFF. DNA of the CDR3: TGTGCCAGCAGTACGGCGGGGCGGGAGCTGTTTTTT.

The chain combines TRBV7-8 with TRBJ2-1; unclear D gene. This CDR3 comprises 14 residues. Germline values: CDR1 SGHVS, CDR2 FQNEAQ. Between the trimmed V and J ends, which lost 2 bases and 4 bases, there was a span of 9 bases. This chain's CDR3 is CASSLHSRYNEQFF. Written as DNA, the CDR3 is TGTGCCAGCAGCTTACATTCTAGATACAATGAGCAGTTCTTC. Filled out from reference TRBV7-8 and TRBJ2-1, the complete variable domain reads GAGVSQSPRYKVAKRGQDVALRCDPISGHVSLFWYQQALGQGPEFLTYFQNEAQLDKSGLPSDRFFAERPEGSVSTLKIQRTQQEDSAVYLCASSLHSRYNEQFFGPGTRLTVL.

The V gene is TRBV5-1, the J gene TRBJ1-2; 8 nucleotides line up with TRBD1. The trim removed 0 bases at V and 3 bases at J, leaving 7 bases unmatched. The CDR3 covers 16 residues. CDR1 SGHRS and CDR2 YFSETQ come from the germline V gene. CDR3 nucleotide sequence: TGCGCCAGCAGCTTGGTCGGGGACAGGAAAGACTATGGCTACACCTTC. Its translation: CASSLVGDRKDYGYTF.